A single sample gave rise to the 28 T cell receptor beta chains below, sequenced in a study of control samples from healthy donors and cancer patients. The table came from immunoSEQ multiplex PCR; TCRdb's copy has only in-frame clones and leaves some out. Of about 43,000 clones in the sample, approximately 94% were seen once. Material: blood. The receptor set was obtained from a man in his 60s in good health.

The genes are TRBV3-1 (or the pseudogene TRBV3-2) and TRBJ2-5; D is uncertain. The V and J ends lost 1 base and 4 bases respectively, with 10 bases between them. The germline CDR1 and CDR2 sequences are LGHDT and YNNKEL (reference sequence). CDR3 length: 14 residues. The CDR3 sequence is CASSQGVAGETQYF. The DNA of the CDR3 is TGTGCCAGCAGCCAAGGGGTCGCCGGAGAGACCCAGTACTTC.

V gene TRBV6-2 or TRBV6-3 combines with J gene TRBJ2-1, with D unresolved. This CDR3 has 17 amino acids. Per the germline V gene, CDR1 is MNHEY and CDR2 is SVGEGT. Trimming cost V 4 bases and J 0 bases, with 16 bases left between them. The CDR3 nucleotides are TGTGCCAGCAGTTCCTCTCTCTGGCGGACCTCCTACAATGAGCAGTTCTTC. Its translation is CASSSSLWRTSYNEQFF.

This rearrangement joins TRBV28 to TRBJ2-4; 9 positions agree with TRBD2. Germline CDR1 is MDHEN and CDR2 is SYDVKM. The CDR3 contains 18 residues. V gave up 5 bases and J gave up 8 bases; unmatched junction bases: 19. Here the CDR3 DNA reads TGTGCCAGCAGTAGTTCAGGGAGGGTAGCGGGAGTGATAGACATTCAGTACTTC. It yields the protein CASSSSGRVAGVIDIQYF.

Note on this clone: Other DNA sequences of this sample code for an identical CDR3. The chain uses TRBV20-1 and TRBJ1-1; D is perhaps TRBD1 (5 bases). The V gene lost 2 bases and the J gene lost 5 bases, with 6 bases spanning the gap. Germline-derived CDR1 and CDR2 are DFQATT and SNEGSKA (reference sequence). The CDR3 is 11 residues long. The CDR3 nucleotides are TGCAGTGCTAGACAGGGAACTGAAGCTTTCTTT. Amino acids: CSARQGTEAFF.

This clone was recorded once. This chain links TRBV5-4 with TRBJ1-1; the D is unclear. The CDR3 covers 13 residues. The V end was cut by 3 bases, the J end by 5 bases, with 11 bases between. Germline lookup yields CDR1 SGHNT and CDR2 YYREEE (reference sequence). CDR3 protein: CASSSPGITEAFF. The CDR3 DNA reads TGTGCCAGCAGCTCCCCCGGGATAACTGAAGCTTTCTTT.

As regards this clone: Other DNA sequences within the sample encode an identical CDR3. The chain recombines TRBV6-1 with TRBJ1-2, with a possible D match to TRBD1 (5 bases). There are 13 residues in the CDR3. CDR1 and CDR2 (germline): MNHNS, SASEGT. Trimming took 1 base from V and 4 from J, leaving 7 bases between them. The CDR3 bases are TGTGCCAGCAGTGAAGAGAGGGGCTATGGCTACACCTTC. Translation gives CASSEERGYGYTF.

The CDR3, as DNA: TGTGCCAGCAGCTTAGATTGGGGCAGGGCTTTCTTT. The encoded protein is CASSLDWGRAFF. This chain joins TRBV11-2 and TRBJ1-1; a weak D match, TRBD1 (5 bases). Germline loops: CDR1 SGHAT, CDR2 FQNNGV. The CDR3 contains 12 residues. V lost 0 bases to trimming and J lost 11 bases, with 10 bases between them.

The rearrangement uses TRBV7-9 and TRBJ1-2; the D gene is possibly TRBD1 (5 bases). The CDR3 is made up of 14 amino acids. Germline values: CDR1 SEHNR, CDR2 FQNEAQ (reference sequence). The ends were cut back, 1 base at V and 5 bases at J, with 11 bases in the middle. The CDR3 DNA reads as TGTGCCAGCAGCTTAGGAGGGACCTGGTATGGCTACACCTTC. Amino acid sequence: CASSLGGTWYGYTF.

This clone was counted a single time. The chain employs TRBV7-9 and TRBJ2-3; 12 nucleotides align to TRBD2. Germline V lookup: CDR1 SEHNR, CDR2 FQNEAQ (reference sequence). This CDR3 region has 14 residues. J was trimmed by 9 bases and V by 1 base; bases with no gene match: 2. In DNA form, the CDR3 reads TGTGCCAGCAGCTTAGGGACTAGCGGGAAGACGCAGTATTTT. Translation gives CASSLGTSGKTQYF. Full variable domain (outside the CDR3, taken from reference TRBV7-9 and TRBJ2-3): DTGVSQNPRHKITKRGQNVTFRCDPISEHNRLYWYRQTLGQGPEFLTYFQNEAQLEKSRLLSDRFSAERPKGSFSTLEIQRTEQGDSAMYLCASSLGTSGKTQYFGPGTRLTVL.

This rearrangement joins TRBV28 to TRBJ1-4; TRBD1 is a possible D gene (6 bases). The germline gives CDR1 MDHEN, CDR2 SYDVKM. This CDR3 has 17 amino acids. Trimming removed 6 bases at V and 4 bases at J, with 21 bases between. DNA of the CDR3: TGTGCCAGCAGGGGAAGGGGGGGCGCGGCCCATAATGAAAAACTGTTTTTT. Its protein product is CASRGRGGAAHNEKLFF.

The genes are TRBV27 and TRBJ2-3; D assignment may be TRBD1 or TRBD2 (6 bases each). Per the germline V gene, CDR1 is MNHEY and CDR2 is SMNVEV (reference sequence). There are 15 residues in the CDR3. Trimming left V 5 bases short and J 0 bases short, with 12 bases between. The CDR3 sequence: CASSPRGPSTDTQYF. The CDR3 DNA sequence: TGTGCCAGCAGTCCACGGGGGCCGAGCACAGATACGCAGTATTTT.

CDR3 nucleotides: TGTGCCAGCAGTACACTAGCGGGAGGGAGGTCCTACGAGCAGTACTTC. This encodes CASSTLAGGRSYEQYF. The V call is TRBV6-2 or TRBV6-3, the J call TRBJ2-7, with TRBD2 identical over 13 bases. There are 16 residues in the CDR3. Per germline, CDR1 MNHEY and CDR2 SVGEGT. V trimming: 5 bases; J trimming: 1 base; junction bases outside the gene matches: 5.

The genes are TRBV19 and TRBJ2-3; 8 nucleotides agree with TRBD1. V lost 6 bases, J lost 4 bases, and 6 bases stayed unmatched. This CDR3 has 14 residues. Germline loops: CDR1 LNHDA, CDR2 SQIVND (reference sequence). The CDR3 region is CASRTTGDADTQYF. Written as DNA, the CDR3 is TGTGCCAGTAGGACGACAGGGGACGCAGATACGCAGTATTTT.

In its sample, this clone was seen once. This chain links TRBV11-3 with TRBJ2-1; tentative D call: TRBD2 (6 bases). CDR1 is SGHNT and CDR2 is YENEEA in the germline V gene. The CDR3 runs to 13 residues. Between the trimmed V and J ends, which lost 5 bases and 9 bases, there was a span of 14 bases. CDR3 bases: TGTGCCAGCAGCGGGGACCCGGGACTTGAGCAGTTCTTC. Translated, it gives CASSGDPGLEQFF. Variable domain in full (rest from reference TRBV11-3 and TRBJ2-1): EAGVVQSPRYKIIEKKQPVAFWCNPISGHNTLYWYLQNLGQGPELLIRYENEEAVDDSQLPKDRFSAERLKGVDSTLKIQPAELGDSAVYLCASSGDPGLEQFFGPGTRLTVL.

The chain has TRBV28 and TRBJ2-5, with 7 bases identical to TRBD2. Per the germline V gene, CDR1 is MDHEN and CDR2 is SYDVKM. The CDR3 sequence is 13 residues long. Unmatched junction bases numbered 5, after V lost 6 bases and J lost 4 bases. CDR3 loop: CASRDGRGETQYF. CDR3 in DNA: TGTGCCAGCAGGGATGGGAGGGGAGAGACCCAGTACTTC.

The V call is TRBV2, the J call TRBJ1-4; D not certain. CDR1 is SNHLY and CDR2 is FYNNEI in the germline V gene. V gave up 6 bases and J gave up 6 bases, with 14 bases separating them. The CDR3 is 14 amino acids. The CDR3 here is CASSLGAVDEKLFF. The DNA for the CDR3 is TGTGCCAGCAGCCTGGGTGCGGTAGATGAAAAACTGTTTTTT.

V usage is TRBV11-3 and J usage is TRBJ1-1; TRBD1 might be the D (5 bases). The CDR3 runs 13 residues. V lost 4 bases and J lost 7, with 13 bases in between. Germline lookup yields CDR1 SGHNT and CDR2 YENEEA. The chain's CDR3 is CASSSRQFGEAFF. CDR3 bases: TGTGCCAGCAGCTCCCGACAGTTCGGTGAAGCTTTCTTT.

The J gene is TRBJ2-5, the V gene TRBV5-6; 8 nucleotides align to TRBD2. The CDR3 totals 15 residues. J gave up 4 bases and V 0 bases, and 5 bases lay outside the gene matches. Germline loops: CDR1 SGHDT, CDR2 YYEEEE. CDR3 nucleotide sequence: TGTGCCAGCAGCTTGGGGAACGGGGGGGTAGAGACCCAGTACTTC. Translating gives CASSLGNGGVETQYF. Full variable domain (outside the CDR3, taken from reference TRBV5-6 and TRBJ2-5): DAGVTQSPTHLIKTRGQQVTLRCSPKSGHDTVSWYQQALGQGPQFIFQYYEEEERQRGNFPDRFSGHQFPNYSSELNVNALLLGDSALYLCASSLGNGGVETQYFGPGTRLLVL.

In DNA form, the CDR3 reads TGTGCCAGCAGTGACTATCCGGGACAGGGGGCCGGGCCCCAGTACTTC. Its translation: CASSDYPGQGAGPQYF. The chain combines TRBV25-1 with TRBJ2-5, with 12 bases matching TRBD1. The CDR3 has 16 residues. The germline CDR1 and CDR2 sequences are MGHDK and SYGVNS. Trimming cost V 3 bases and J 9 bases; bases outside gene matches: 11.

Note on this clone: One junction end does not reproduce the germline sequence, and a read error may be involved. This chain joins TRBV14 and TRBJ2-3, with TRBD1 identical over 7 bases. Germline V gene data show CDR1 as SGHDN and CDR2 as FVKESK. This CDR3 is 15 amino acids long. The chain's CDR3 is CASSQTFSGTATQYF. The CDR3 DNA reads as TGTGCCAGCAGCCAAACCTTTAGTGGGACAGCTACGCAGTATTTT.

The V call is TRBV3-1 (or the pseudogene TRBV3-2), the J call TRBJ2-1, with 7 bases fitting TRBD2. In germline, CDR1 is LGHDT, CDR2 YNNKEL (reference sequence). This CDR3 spans 13 amino acids. The J segment lost 7 bases and the V segment lost 3 bases, leaving 3 bases of the junction unmatched. CDR3 sequence (DNA): TGTGCCAGCAGCCAGTCTAGCGGAAATGAGCAGTTCTTC. It specifies CASSQSSGNEQFF.

This chain joins TRBV15 and TRBJ1-6; possibly TRBD1 for D (5 bases). Trimming took off 6 bases at V and 4 bases at J, with 13 bases between the two ends. The germline gives CDR1 LNHNV, CDR2 YYDKDF (reference sequence). The CDR3 contains 15 residues. The CDR3 protein is CATRGETVYNSPLHF. In DNA, the CDR3 is TGTGCCACCAGAGGCGAGACAGTGTATAATTCACCCCTCCACTTT.

This rearrangement joins TRBV7-9 to TRBJ2-5; 7 bases fit TRBD2. This CDR3 comprises 13 residues. Germline assignment: CDR1 SEHNR and CDR2 FQNEAQ (reference sequence). The junction had 3 bases not matched to a gene; V was cut back by 7 bases and J by 1 base. The CDR3 DNA sequence: TGTGCCAGCATAAGACTAGCCCAAGAGACCCAGTACTTC. Protein product: CASIRLAQETQYF.

J is TRBJ2-5 and V is TRBV6-6; D may be TRBD1 (10 bases). Trimming took off 6 bases at V and 5 bases at J, with 37 bases between the two ends. The CDR3 sequence is 21 residues long. CDR1 and CDR2 (germline): MNHNY, SVGAGI (reference sequence). The CDR3 region has the DNA TGTGCCAGCAGCCATTCCCGCCCGGGGACAGGGGTATCGCGGGAGGGGGAGACCCAGTACTTC. Protein: CASSHSRPGTGVSREGETQYF.

The rearrangement links TRBV29-1 to TRBJ2-2; 8 bases align to TRBD2. This CDR3 comprises 15 residues. V gave up 8 bases and J gave up 1 base; unmatched junction bases: 9. CDR1 and CDR2 (germline): SQVTM, ANQGSEA. The CDR3 DNA reads as TGCAGCACCAGGCGTAGCGGGGTGAACACCGGGGAGCTGTTTTTT. This translates into CSTRRSGVNTGELFF.

This chain links TRBV7-3 with TRBJ2-5, with TRBD2 matching 11 bases. The CDR3 has 16 amino acids. Unmatched junction bases numbered 3, after V lost 1 base and J lost 2 bases. The V gene's germline CDR1 is SGHTA and CDR2 FQGTGA. Written as DNA, the CDR3 is TGTGCCAGCAGCTTAAGCGGGACTAGCGGACAAGAGACCCAGTACTTC. Amino acids: CASSLSGTSGQETQYF.

The chain carries TRBV6-5 and TRBJ1-2; possible D gene TRBD1, 6 bases. V lost 7 bases and J 8 bases, leaving 14 bases between the germline ends. Germline CDR1 reads MNHEY; CDR2 reads SVGAGI. The CDR3 sequence is 12 residues long. The CDR3 coding sequence is TGTGCCAGCACCCCGGGGGCGGGCGGCTACACCTTC. Protein: CASTPGAGGYTF.

This chain uses TRBV28 with TRBJ1-1, with D possibly TRBD1 on 6 matching bases. Germline CDR1 and CDR2: MDHEN and SYDVKM. Trimming shortened V by 3 bases and J by 1 base, and 12 bases separated the two germline ends. The CDR3 contains 15 residues. The chain's CDR3 is CASSLILTGNTEAFF. The CDR3 DNA reads TGTGCCAGCAGTTTGATCCTGACAGGGAACACTGAAGCTTTCTTT.